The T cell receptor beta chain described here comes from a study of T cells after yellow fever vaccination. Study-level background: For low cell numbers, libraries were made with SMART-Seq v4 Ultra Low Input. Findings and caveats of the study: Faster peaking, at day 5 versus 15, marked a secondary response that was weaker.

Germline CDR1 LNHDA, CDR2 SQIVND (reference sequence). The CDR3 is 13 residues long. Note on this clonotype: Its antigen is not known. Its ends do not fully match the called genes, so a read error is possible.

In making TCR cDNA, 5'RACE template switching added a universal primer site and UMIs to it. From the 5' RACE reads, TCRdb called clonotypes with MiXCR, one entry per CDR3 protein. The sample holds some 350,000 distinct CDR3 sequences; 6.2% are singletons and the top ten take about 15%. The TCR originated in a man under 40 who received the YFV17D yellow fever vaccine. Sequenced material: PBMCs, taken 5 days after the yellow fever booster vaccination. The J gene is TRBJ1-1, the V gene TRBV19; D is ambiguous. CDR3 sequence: CANSRQVNTEAFF. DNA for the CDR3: TGTGCCAATAGTAGGCAAGTGAACACTGAAGCTTTCTTT.